The 16 T cell receptor beta chains below were found in one sample sequenced in a study of blood T cell repertoires in COVID-19. Using immunoSEQ multiplex PCR, the repertoire was profiled, and TCRdb retains in-frame clones only, with some absent. Among 70,000 to 85,000 clones listed, under 95% were seen once. The sample taken for sequencing was peripheral blood. Every receptor here comes from a human donor in a cohort sampled during active COVID-19.

The V gene is TRBV28, the J gene TRBJ1-4; D ambiguous. The CDR3 has 15 amino acids. Germline V gene sequence: CDR1 MDHEN, CDR2 SYDVKM. Trimming took off 6 bases at V and 0 bases at J, with 11 bases between the two ends. The CDR3 DNA sequence: TGTGCCAGCAGAGGCAGCGACGCAACTAATGAAAAACTGTTTTTT. It is translated as CASRGSDATNEKLFF.

The chain has TRBV6-5 and TRBJ1-1; TRBD1 matches at 7 bases. V trimming: 7 bases; J trimming: 4 bases; junction bases outside the gene matches: 9. From germline, CDR1 is MNHEY and CDR2 SVGAGI. The CDR3 runs to 14 residues. The CDR3 is CASTLGGAGTEAFF. The DNA for the CDR3 is TGTGCCAGCACCCTAGGGGGCGCGGGCACTGAAGCTTTCTTT.

The chain is built from TRBV7-9 and TRBJ1-1; D remains unclear. CDR3 length: 12 amino acids. Trimming left V 5 bases short and J 3 bases short, with 7 bases between. Germline V CDR1 and CDR2: SEHNR, FQNEAQ (reference sequence). The CDR3 here is CASSPGDTEAFF. The CDR3 nucleotides are TGTGCCAGCAGCCCCGGAGACACTGAAGCTTTCTTT.

J is TRBJ2-5 and V is TRBV7-9; 9 nucleotides match TRBD1. CDR1 SEHNR and CDR2 FQNEAQ come from the germline V gene (reference sequence). J lost 3 bases, V lost 4 bases, and 3 bases had no gene match. The CDR3 totals 14 residues. In DNA form, the CDR3 reads TGTGCCAGCAGCTCACGACAGGGGGAAGAGACCCAGTACTTC. Translated: CASSSRQGEETQYF.

The genes are TRBV6-2 or TRBV6-3 and TRBJ2-1; D is perhaps TRBD2 (5 bases). V was pared by 3 bases and J by 6 bases, with 12 bases between. Looked up from germline, CDR1 is MNHEY and CDR2 is SVGEGT. This CDR3 is built from 14 residues. The CDR3: CASSYYEGINEQFF. CDR3 in DNA: TGTGCCAGCAGTTATTACGAGGGCATCAATGAGCAGTTCTTC.

V usage is TRBV7-2 and J usage is TRBJ2-3; D perhaps matches TRBD2 (5 bases). Germline values: CDR1 SGHTA, CDR2 FQGNSA. Trimming took off 1 base at V and 0 bases at J, with 14 bases between the two ends. The length of the CDR3 is 17 residues. Written as DNA, the CDR3 is TGTGCCAGCAGCTTAGAGGCTGGCGGGCCTAGCACAGATACGCAGTATTTT. This encodes CASSLEAGGPSTDTQYF.

The genes are TRBV14 and TRBJ2-3, with D possibly matching TRBD1 (6 bases). This CDR3 contains 16 residues. V was cut by 1 base and J by 2 bases, with 13 bases left in between. Germline-derived CDR1 and CDR2 are SGHDN and FVKESK. The CDR3 bases are TGTGCCAGCAGCCAAGCCGGGACACCTACCACAGATACGCAGTATTTT. Encoded protein: CASSQAGTPTTDTQYF.

Points on this clone: Other DNA sequences in the sample encode the same CDR3. The rearrangement links TRBV11-2 to TRBJ2-7, with TRBD2 matching 10 bases. Germline V gene sequence: CDR1 SGHAT, CDR2 FQNNGV. The ends lost 5 bases at V and 1 base at J; junction bases unmatched: 2. The length of the CDR3 is 14 residues. The CDR3: CASSPGLASYEQYF. The CDR3 coding sequence is TGTGCCAGCAGCCCGGGACTAGCGTCCTACGAGCAGTACTTC.

This rearrangement joins TRBV28 to TRBJ2-2; D possibly corresponds to TRBD2 (6 bases). Germline values: CDR1 MDHEN, CDR2 SYDVKM. V was pared by 7 bases and J by 6 bases, with 12 bases between. The CDR3 has 13 amino acids. DNA of the CDR3: TGTGCCAGCAATACCGCGGGGTCCGGGGAGCTGTTTTTT. This translates into CASNTAGSGELFF.

The chain carries TRBV19 and TRBJ1-4, with a possible D match to TRBD1 (5 bases). CDR3 length: 17 residues. The V end was cut by 5 bases, the J end by 0 bases, with 16 bases between. The germline V gene has CDR1 LNHDA and CDR2 SQIVND (reference sequence). Written as DNA, the CDR3 is TGTGCCAGTAGTGACCTGCTCAGGGCAGCAACTAATGAAAAACTGTTTTTT. Translated: CASSDLLRAATNEKLFF.

This clone occurred a few times. The V gene is TRBV6-6, the J gene TRBJ1-2; 8 bases map to TRBD1. After removal of 2 bases from V and 7 bases from J, the junction contained 3 bases not matched to a gene. CDR3 length: 13 residues. CDR1 MNHNY and CDR2 SVGAGI come from the germline V gene (reference sequence). The CDR3, as DNA: TGTGCCAGCAGTTACACGGACAGGGCTGGCTACACCTTC. This sequence encodes CASSYTDRAGYTF.

The chain couples TRBV27 to TRBJ2-1; TRBD2 might be the D (5 bases). The CDR3 is 14 residues long. V was clipped by 1 base and J by 5 bases, with 9 bases between them. In germline, CDR1 is MNHEY, CDR2 SMNVEV (reference sequence). CDR3 sequence (DNA): TGTGCCAGCAGTTTATGGGTCGGGAACAATGAGCAGTTCTTC. It specifies CASSLWVGNNEQFF.

V and J are TRBV24-1 and TRBJ2-5, with TRBD1 identical over 9 bases. Germline CDR1 is KGHDR and CDR2 is SFDVKD. The trim removed 3 bases at V and 5 bases at J, leaving 6 bases unmatched. CDR3 length: 15 amino acids. This CDR3 is CATSDPQGAGETQYF. In DNA, the CDR3 is TGTGCCACCAGTGATCCACAGGGGGCCGGGGAGACCCAGTACTTC.

The chain uses TRBV3-1 (or the pseudogene TRBV3-2) and TRBJ2-6; tentatively, D is TRBD1 (6 bases). CDR3 size: 17 residues. CDR1 is LGHDT, CDR2 YNNKEL, per germline (reference sequence). Trimming took 4 bases from V and 4 from J, leaving 17 bases between them. The CDR3 spells CASSPGRGGSGANVLTF. DNA for the CDR3: TGTGCCAGCAGCCCTGGCAGGGGCGGATCCGGGGCCAACGTCCTGACTTTC.

The chain is built from TRBV24-1 and TRBJ2-5, with 8 bases matching TRBD1. The CDR3 runs 15 residues. The J segment lost 2 bases and the V segment lost 4 bases, leaving 5 bases of the junction unmatched. In germline, CDR1 is KGHDR, CDR2 SFDVKD. The CDR3 DNA follows: TGTGCCACCAGTGAGTCGGACAGGGTACAAGAGACCCAGTACTTC. Amino acids: CATSESDRVQETQYF.

The rearrangement uses TRBV6-5 and TRBJ2-7, with 10 nucleotides matching TRBD2. The CDR3 has 15 residues. Trimming removed 6 bases from V and 3 bases from J; junction bases left unmatched: 8. Germline-derived CDR1 and CDR2 are MNHEY and SVGAGI. The CDR3 bases are TGTGCCAGCAGGGGGGGGGCTAGCGGGGGCTACGAGCAGTACTTC. It translates to CASRGGASGGYEQYF.